Presented here are 3 T cell receptor beta chains from one specimen sequenced in a study of cytomegalovirus exposure and HLA in healthy donors. 60 Vbeta and 13 Jbeta primers were used in PCR. Sequencing was performed with immunoSEQ multiplex PCR; in TCRdb, only in-frame clones are kept and a portion is missing. The sample has some 170,000 clones; approximately 78% are singletons. Sequences were obtained from PBMCs. The receptors stem from a young woman in good health and CMV-seronegative.

The genes are TRBV7-8 and TRBJ1-4, with D possibly matching TRBD1 (5 bases). CDR1 is SGHVS, CDR2 FQNEAQ, per germline. CDR3 size: 16 residues. V lost 1 base and J 8 bases, leaving 17 bases between the germline ends. CDR3 bases: TGTGCCAGCAGCTTAGTCCGGAGCAGGGCAGGGGAAAAACTGTTTTTT. It encodes CASSLVRSRAGEKLFF.

The rearrangement links TRBV11-3 to TRBJ2-1; the match to TRBD1 covers 7 bases. The ends lost 3 bases at V and 5 bases at J; junction bases unmatched: 1. This CDR3 is built from 13 residues. Germline values: CDR1 SGHNT, CDR2 YENEEA. The CDR3 loop is CASSLGTDNEQFF. The CDR3 DNA follows: TGTGCCAGCAGCTTGGGGACAGACAATGAGCAGTTCTTC. The variable domain in full, with the rest retrieved from reference TRBV11-3 and TRBJ2-1, is EAGVVQSPRYKIIEKKQPVAFWCNPISGHNTLYWYLQNLGQGPELLIRYENEEAVDDSQLPKDRFSAERLKGVDSTLKIQPAELGDSAVYLCASSLGTDNEQFFGPGTRLTVL.

The rearrangement uses TRBV5-8 and TRBJ2-7; a weak D match, TRBD1 (5 bases). Between the trimmed V and J ends, which lost 0 bases and 5 bases, there was a span of 9 bases. The CDR3 runs to 13 residues. Germline V gene lookup returns CDR1 SGHTS and CDR2 YDEGEE. The CDR3 here is CASSLAGADEQYF. CDR3 DNA sequence: TGTGCCAGCAGCTTGGCTGGGGCGGACGAGCAGTACTTC.